A selection of T cell receptor beta chains follows, all from one sample in a study of T cell responses to AZD1222 COVID-19 vaccine. Libraries were prepared by immunoSEQ multiplex PCR; TCRdb keeps only in-frame clonotypes and omits some of them. The sample shows under 50,000 clones, approximately 85% of them seen only once. The sequences come from peripheral blood, collected 28 days after the second dose of the MenACWY control vaccine. The source is an adult who received the MenACWY meningococcal vaccine as a control. CDR3s include the opening cysteine and the closing phenylalanine or tryptophan. A D gene is named only where the DNA matches it firmly. Some rows mark clone size as missing; the rest say once, few, many or name a class of expanded clone.

size	V	D	J	CDR3	DNA
-	TRBV30	TRBD2	TRBJ2-7	CAWSVGLAGAVEQYF	TGTGCCTGGAGTGTTGGGCTAGCGGGAGCCGTCGAGCAGTACTTC
-	TRBV27	TRBD2	TRBJ2-3	CASSLSIPAGALGTQYF	TGTGCCAGCAGTTTATCGATCCCAGCGGGAGCTCTAGGTACGCAGTATTTT
-	TRBV5-1	TRBD2	TRBJ2-7	CASSFGLAGGKSYEQYF	TGCGCCAGCAGCTTCGGACTAGCGGGAGGGAAGTCCTACGAGCAGTACTTC
-	TRBV29-1	-	TRBJ2-5	CSVYGRNQETQYF	TGCAGCGTATACGGACGTAACCAAGAGACCCAGTACTTC
-	TRBV6-5	-	TRBJ2-7	CASSYSRGNYEQYF	TGTGCCAGCAGTTACTCACGGGGGAATTACGAGCAGTACTTC
-	TRBV5-6	-	TRBJ2-7	CASSFTGVGDYEQYF	TGTGCCAGCAGTTTTACAGGTGTGGGAGACTACGAGCAGTACTTC
-	TRBV28	-	TRBJ2-7	CASSEGPLSYEQYF	TGTGCCAGCAGTGAGGGACCCCTTTCCTACGAGCAGTACTTC
-	TRBV20-1	TRBD2	TRBJ2-1	CSASRGRARNEQFF	TGCAGTGCTAGTCGCGGGAGGGCTAGGAATGAGCAGTTCTTC
medium-sized	TRBV6-2/TRBV6-3	-	TRBJ2-5	CASSYSPDFQETQYF	TGTGCCAGCAGTTACTCCCCGGACTTTCAAGAGACCCAGTACTTC
-	TRBV11-2	-	TRBJ2-2	CASSLTWQGPNTGELFF	TGTGCCAGCAGCTTAACCTGGCAGGGACCGAACACCGGGGAGCTGTTTTTT
-	TRBV28	TRBD2	TRBJ2-1	CASRRSGLAGGGVLNEQFF	TGTGCCAGCAGGCGATCGGGACTAGCGGGAGGCGGGGTTCTAAATGAGCAGTTCTTC
-	TRBV7-3	-	TRBJ1-1	CASSLPSSEEAFF	TGTGCCAGCAGCTTACCCTCTAGTGAAGAAGCTTTCTTT
-	TRBV12-5	-	TRBJ1-1	CASGLGQPFTEAFF	TGTGCTAGTGGTTTGGGCCAGCCGTTCACTGAAGCTTTCTTT
-	TRBV6-5	TRBD1	TRBJ2-5	CASSPDRGKETQYF	TGTGCCAGCAGTCCGGACAGGGGGAAAGAGACCCAGTACTTC
-	TRBV18	TRBD2	TRBJ2-1	CASSTLSGKSYNEQFF	TGTGCCAGCTCCACATTGAGCGGGAAGTCCTACAATGAGCAGTTCTTC
-	TRBV18	TRBD2	TRBJ2-6	CASSMPGLAGAGANVLTF	TGTGCCAGCTCAATGCCGGGACTAGCGGGAGCTGGGGCCAACGTCCTGACTTTC
-	TRBV19	TRBD2	TRBJ2-7	CASSISRVAGFVSYEQYF	TGTGCCAGTAGTATTTCTCGAGTAGCGGGATTCGTCTCCTACGAGCAGTACTTC
-	TRBV4-1	-	TRBJ1-5	CASSHGQPNQPQHF	TGCGCCAGCAGCCATGGACAGCCAAATCAGCCCCAGCATTTT
-	TRBV7-9	-	TRBJ1-1	CASSNPGVEAFF	TGTGCCAGCAGCAACCCGGGGGTTGAAGCTTTCTTT
-	TRBV28	-	TRBJ1-4	CASHPTVGSEKLFF	TGTGCCAGCCACCCAACCGTAGGAAGCGAAAAACTGTTTTTT
-	TRBV4-1	TRBD2	TRBJ2-1	CASSQDRGAAGVGNEQFF	TGCGCCAGCAGCCAAGATAGAGGGGCCGCGGGAGTCGGCAATGAGCAGTTCTTC
few	TRBV10-3	-	TRBJ2-2	CAISEGGGLTGELFF	TGTGCCATCAGTGAGGGAGGCGGACTCACCGGGGAGCTGTTTTTT
-	TRBV28	-	TRBJ2-1	CASSSPGRLNEQFF	TGTGCCAGCAGCTCACCCGGGCGCTTGAATGAGCAGTTCTTC
medium-sized	TRBV9	TRBD2	TRBJ2-1	CASSERDETYNEQFF	TGTGCCAGCAGCGAGCGGGATGAGACCTACAATGAGCAGTTCTTC
-	TRBV11-2	-	TRBJ2-7	CASSSPFSGHRYEQYF	TGTGCCAGCAGCTCCCCCTTTTCGGGACATCGCTACGAGCAGTACTTC
-	TRBV10-2	TRBD2	TRBJ2-3	CASSELVGLAVSTDTQYF	TGCGCCAGCAGTGAATTAGTCGGGCTAGCGGTTAGCACAGATACGCAGTATTTT
-	TRBV7-9	TRBD2	TRBJ2-1	CASSLTGTSSWEQFF	TGTGCCAGCAGCTTAACCGGGACTAGCTCCTGGGAGCAGTTCTTC
few	TRBV27	-	TRBJ2-7	CASSGVYEQYF	TGTGCCAGCAGCGGCGTGTACGAGCAGTACTTC
once	TRBV29-1	-	TRBJ2-3	CSVAATDTQYF	TGCAGCGTTGCGGCCACAGATACGCAGTATTTT
-	TRBV5-1	-	TRBJ2-1	CASSLAGVSYNEQFF	TGCGCCAGCAGCTTGGCCGGGGTCTCCTACAATGAGCAGTTCTTC